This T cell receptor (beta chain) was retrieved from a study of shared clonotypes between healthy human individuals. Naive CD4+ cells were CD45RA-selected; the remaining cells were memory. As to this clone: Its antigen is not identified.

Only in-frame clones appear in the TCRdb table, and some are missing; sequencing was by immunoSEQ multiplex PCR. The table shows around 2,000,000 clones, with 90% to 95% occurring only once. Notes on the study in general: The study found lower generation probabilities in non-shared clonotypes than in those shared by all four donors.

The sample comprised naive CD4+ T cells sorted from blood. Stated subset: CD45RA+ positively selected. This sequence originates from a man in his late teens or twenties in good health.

CDR3: CASSGQEGDEQYF. The CDR3 nucleotides are TGTGCCAGCAGTGGTCAGGAGGGGGACGAGCAGTACTTC. The V and J genes are TRBV2 and TRBJ2-7, with D perhaps given as TRBD1 or TRBD2 (6 bases each). The germline V gene has CDR1 SNHLY and CDR2 FYNNEI. The CDR3 sequence is 13 residues long. Trimming removed 4 bases from V and 5 bases from J, with 12 bases in between.